This TCR beta chain was documented in a study of shared clonotypes between healthy human individuals. The method was immunoSEQ multiplex PCR; TCRdb's version includes in-frame clones alone and lacks a portion of them. Among about 2.4 million clones listed, 93% were seen once. The CDR3 consists of 11 residues. Per germline, CDR1 DFQATT and CDR2 SNEGSKA (reference sequence). V dropped 8 bases and J dropped 6 bases, with 11 bases sitting between them. Sample: naive CD4+ T cells from PBMCs. The subset denotes: CD45RA+ positively selected. The TCR sequence derives from a man aged 18 to 29 in good health. Some clones in this sample may be carry-over from other donors' samples. The rearrangement joins TRBV20-1 to TRBJ2-4; the D gene could be TRBD1 or TRBD2 (5 bases each). CDR3 amino acids: CSLPRGNIQYF. CDR3 nucleotide sequence: TGCAGTCTACCGAGGGGAAACATTCAGTACTTC.